A selection of T cell receptor beta chains follows, all from one sample in a study of cytomegalovirus exposure and HLA in healthy donors. Produced via immunoSEQ multiplex PCR; TCRdb's table is partial and in-frame only. The sample lists about 160,000 clones; 85% to 90% were seen once. The sample comprised PBMCs. The receptors shown here come from a woman younger than 30 in good health and CMV-seropositive. The CDR3 runs from the conserved cysteine through the conserved F or W. The order of the fields is J gene, D gene, V gene, CDR3 protein, CDR3 DNA. The D gene is left open where the match is weak.

J: TRBJ2-7; D: TRBD2; V: TRBV5-6; CDR3: CASSRGGYEQYF; DNA: TGTGCCAGCAGTCGGGGAGGGTACGAGCAGTACTTC
J: TRBJ1-5; D: -; V: TRBV10-3; CDR3: CAINDPGFNQPQHF; DNA: TGTGCCATCAACGATCCAGGGTTTAATCAGCCCCAGCATTTT
J: TRBJ2-3; D: TRBD2; V: TRBV11-2; CDR3: CASSSSGRASADTQYF; DNA: TGTGCCAGCAGCTCTAGCGGGAGGGCCTCGGCAGATACGCAGTATTTT
J: TRBJ2-2; D: -; V: TRBV5-1; CDR3: CASSFQYTNTGELFF; DNA: TGCGCCAGCAGCTTTCAGTACACGAACACCGGGGAGCTGTTTTTT
J: TRBJ2-5; D: -; V: TRBV2; CDR3: CASASNAGAGETQYF; DNA: TGTGCCAGCGCCAGCAATGCAGGGGCTGGGGAGACCCAGTACTTC
J: TRBJ2-4; D: -; V: TRBV10-1; CDR3: CASSGTGAKNIQYF; DNA: TGCGCCAGCAGTGGCACGGGAGCCAAAAACATTCAGTACTTC
J: TRBJ2-5; D: TRBD1; V: TRBV7-7; CDR3: CASSLGDRGYETQYF; DNA: TGTGCTAGCAGCTTAGGGGACAGGGGCTATGAGACCCAGTACTTC
J: TRBJ2-6; D: -; V: TRBV7-2; CDR3: CYEANVLTF; DNA: TGCTATGAGGCCAACGTCCTGACTTTC
J: TRBJ2-1; D: -; V: TRBV11-2; CDR3: CASSRPGNEQFF; DNA: TGTGCCAGCAGCCGTCCGGGCAATGAGCAGTTCTTC
J: TRBJ1-1; D: TRBD1; V: TRBV5-1; CDR3: CASSLGDRVGNTEAFF; DNA: TGCGCCAGCAGCTTGGGGGACAGGGTGGGGAACACTGAAGCTTTCTTT
J: TRBJ2-1; D: -; V: TRBV6-1; CDR3: CASSPFGSGNEQFF; DNA: TGTGCCAGCAGCCCCTTTGGTAGTGGCAATGAGCAGTTCTTC
J: TRBJ2-1; D: -; V: TRBV4-1; CDR3: CASSQQVTSYNEQFF; DNA: TGCGCCAGCAGCCAACAGGTAACCTCCTACAATGAGCAGTTCTTC
J: TRBJ2-5; D: TRBD2; V: TRBV27; CDR3: CASSSRLAGVQETQYF; DNA: TGTGCCAGCAGTTCGAGACTAGCGGGAGTCCAAGAGACCCAGTACTTC
J: TRBJ2-1; D: -; V: TRBV9; CDR3: CASSVATSRNEQFF; DNA: TGTGCCAGCAGCGTAGCTACTAGCAGGAATGAGCAGTTCTTC
J: TRBJ2-7; D: TRBD2; V: TRBV6-5; CDR3: CASSRLAGGYEQYF; DNA: TGTGCCAGCAGTAGACTAGCGGGAGGGTACGAGCAGTACTTC
J: TRBJ1-1; D: -; V: TRBV7-2; CDR3: CASSPRPDRAEAFF; DNA: TGTGCCAGCAGCCCCCGACCGGACAGAGCTGAAGCTTTCTTT